This T cell receptor (beta chain) is from a study of T cell repertoires in cytomegalovirus infection. Whole-study context: Evidence of both CMV infection and a matching HLA type came from public TCR beta signatures. Whole-study results and caveats: The study found HLA-C-restricted CMV-specific TCR beta clonotypes dominating the ex vivo response.

TCRdb reprocessed the reads with MiXCR, giving one entry per CDR3 protein. This table holds about 260,000 distinct CDR3 sequences, roughly 15% found once. Comment on this clonotype: The antigen is unknown.

V lost 5 bases and J lost 0, with 11 bases in between. This CDR3 spans 14 amino acids. The specimen sequenced was PBMCs. The clonotype comes from a human donor in good health (CMV status not recorded). Some clones in this sample may be carry-over from other donors' samples. The chain links TRBV12-3 or TRBV12-4 to TRBJ2-7; tentative D call: TRBD2 (6 bases). CDR3 amino acids: CASSPRDYSYEQYF. In DNA form, the CDR3 reads TGTGCCAGCAGTCCGCGGGATTACTCCTACGAGCAGTACTTC.